This T cell receptor (beta chain) was sequenced for a study of OX40 agonist ivuxolimab in advanced cancers. For the study at large: Two patients with cutaneous melanoma and one with hepatocellular carcinoma, three in total, showed partial responses.

Autoimmune disease history or systemic immunosuppression disqualified patients. TCRdb keeps only in-frame clones here, not all; method: immunoSEQ multiplex PCR. The sample records 55,000 to 65,000 clones, 75% to 95% being singletons. The CDR3 covers 15 residues. Germline assignment: CDR1 SGHDT and CDR2 YYEEEE. J lost 5 bases, V lost 2 bases, and 3 bases had no gene match. The TCR comes from an adult with an advanced solid tumor such as melanoma, head and neck, liver or kidney cancer. This material consisted of CD4+ or CD8+ T cells sorted from blood, taken in a trial of the OX40 agonist ivuxolimab. The V and J genes are TRBV5-6 and TRBJ2-6, with 8 bases that match TRBD2. CDR3 protein: CASSFSGVRANVLTF. As DNA, the CDR3 is TGTGCCAGCAGCTTTAGCGGGGTGAGGGCCAACGTCCTGACTTTC.